Included here is one T cell receptor beta chain sequence, with context. This specimen comes from a study of human thymus T cells. The CDR3 extends over 14 amino acids. The V gene's germline CDR1 is SGHTA and CDR2 FQGNSA. V was clipped by 6 bases and J by 4 bases, with 15 bases between them. Resections were taken during corrective heart surgery, and the thymus tissue came from these. Donation was from healthy Finnish infants who were having corrective surgery that addressed congenital heart defects. Measured with immunoSEQ multiplex PCR; TCRdb has only the in-frame clones, and not every one. The sample records 60,000 to 75,000 clones, 85% to 95% being singletons.

This clonotype was sampled from a girl under two years old with a congenital heart defect but otherwise immunologically healthy. Sequenced input: thymus tissue. The V and J genes are TRBV7-2 and TRBJ2-5; D could derive from TRBD1 or TRBD2 (5 bases each). Here the CDR3 DNA reads TGTGCCAGCAGAGGGGACCCAGTGGGAGAGACCCAGTACTTC. Encoded protein: CASRGDPVGETQYF.